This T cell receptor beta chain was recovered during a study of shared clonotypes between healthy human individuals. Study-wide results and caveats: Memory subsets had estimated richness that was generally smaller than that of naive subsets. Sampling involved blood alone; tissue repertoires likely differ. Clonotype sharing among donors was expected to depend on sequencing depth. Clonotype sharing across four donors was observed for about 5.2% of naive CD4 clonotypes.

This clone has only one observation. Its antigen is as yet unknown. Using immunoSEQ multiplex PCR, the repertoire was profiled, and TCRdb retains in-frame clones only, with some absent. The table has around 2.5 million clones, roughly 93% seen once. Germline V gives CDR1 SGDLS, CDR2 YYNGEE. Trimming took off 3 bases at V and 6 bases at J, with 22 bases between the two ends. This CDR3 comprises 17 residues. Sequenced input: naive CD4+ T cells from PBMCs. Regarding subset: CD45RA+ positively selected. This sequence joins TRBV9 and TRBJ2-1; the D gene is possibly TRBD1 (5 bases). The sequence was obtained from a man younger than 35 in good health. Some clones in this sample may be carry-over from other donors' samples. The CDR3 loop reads CASSAWSGAGPTNEQFF. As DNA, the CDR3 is TGTGCCAGCAGCGCCTGGAGTGGGGCAGGACCCACCAATGAGCAGTTCTTC.